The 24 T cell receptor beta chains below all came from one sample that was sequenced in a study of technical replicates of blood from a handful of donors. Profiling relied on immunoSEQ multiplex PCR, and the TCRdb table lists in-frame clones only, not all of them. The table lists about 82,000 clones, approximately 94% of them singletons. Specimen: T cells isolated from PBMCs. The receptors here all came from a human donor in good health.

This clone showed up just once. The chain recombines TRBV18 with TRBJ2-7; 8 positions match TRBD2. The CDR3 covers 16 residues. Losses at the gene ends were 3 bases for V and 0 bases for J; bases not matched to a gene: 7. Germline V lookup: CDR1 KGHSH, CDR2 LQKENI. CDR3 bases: TGTGCCAGCTCACCTTTAGCGGGACTCAGCTCCTACGAGCAGTACTTC. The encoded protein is CASSPLAGLSSYEQYF.

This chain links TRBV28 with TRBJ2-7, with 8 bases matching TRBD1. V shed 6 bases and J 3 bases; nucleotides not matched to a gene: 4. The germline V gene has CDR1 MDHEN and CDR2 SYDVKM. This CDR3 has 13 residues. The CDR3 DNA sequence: TGTGCCAGCAGATGGACAGGGAACTACGAGCAGTACTTC. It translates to CASRWTGNYEQYF.

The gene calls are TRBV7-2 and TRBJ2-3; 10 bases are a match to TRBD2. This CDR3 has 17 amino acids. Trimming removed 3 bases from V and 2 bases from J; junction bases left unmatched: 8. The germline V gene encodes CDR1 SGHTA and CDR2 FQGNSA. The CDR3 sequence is CASSFPLSGRATDTQYF. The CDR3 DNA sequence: TGTGCCAGCAGCTTTCCCCTCAGCGGGAGGGCCACAGATACGCAGTATTTT.

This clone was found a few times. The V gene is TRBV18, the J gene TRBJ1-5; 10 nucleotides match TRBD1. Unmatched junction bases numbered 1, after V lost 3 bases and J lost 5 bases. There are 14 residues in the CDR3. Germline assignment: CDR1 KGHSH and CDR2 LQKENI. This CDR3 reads CASSPGTGDQPQHF. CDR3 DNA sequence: TGTGCCAGCTCACCCGGGACAGGGGATCAGCCCCAGCATTTT. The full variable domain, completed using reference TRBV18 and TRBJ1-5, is NAGVMQNPRHLVRRRGQEARLRCSPMKGHSHVYWYRQLPEEGLKFMVYLQKENIIDESGMPKERFSAEFPKEGPSILRIQQVVRGDSAAYFCASSPGTGDQPQHFGDGTRLSIL.

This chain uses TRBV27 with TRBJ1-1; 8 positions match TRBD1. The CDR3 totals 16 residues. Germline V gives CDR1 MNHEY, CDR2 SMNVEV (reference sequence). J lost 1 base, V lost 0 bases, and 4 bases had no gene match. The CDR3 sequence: CASSLSAGTGNTEAFF. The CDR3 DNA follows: TGTGCCAGCAGTTTATCCGCCGGGACAGGGAACACTGAAGCTTTCTTT.

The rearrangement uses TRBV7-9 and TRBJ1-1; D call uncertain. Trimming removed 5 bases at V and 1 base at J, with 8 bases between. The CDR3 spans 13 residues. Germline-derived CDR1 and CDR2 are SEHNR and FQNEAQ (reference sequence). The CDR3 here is CASSATGNTEAFF. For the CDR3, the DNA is TGTGCCAGCAGCGCGACGGGGAACACTGAAGCTTTCTTT.

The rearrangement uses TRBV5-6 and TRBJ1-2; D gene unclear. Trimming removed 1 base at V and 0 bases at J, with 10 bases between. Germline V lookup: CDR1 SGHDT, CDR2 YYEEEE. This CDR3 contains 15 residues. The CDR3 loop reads CASSLIRVANYGYTF. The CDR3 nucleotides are TGTGCCAGCAGCTTGATTCGAGTTGCTAACTATGGCTACACCTTC. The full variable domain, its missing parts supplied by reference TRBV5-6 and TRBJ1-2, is DAGVTQSPTHLIKTRGQQVTLRCSPKSGHDTVSWYQQALGQGPQFIFQYYEEEERQRGNFPDRFSGHQFPNYSSELNVNALLLGDSALYLCASSLIRVANYGYTFGSGTRLTVV.

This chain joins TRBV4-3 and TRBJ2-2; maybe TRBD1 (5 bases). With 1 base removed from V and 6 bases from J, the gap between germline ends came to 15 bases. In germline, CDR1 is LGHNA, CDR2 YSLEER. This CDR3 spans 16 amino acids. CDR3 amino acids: CASSQGVGDFSGELFF. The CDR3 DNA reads TGCGCCAGCAGCCAAGGGGTAGGGGATTTCTCCGGGGAGCTGTTTTTT.

DNA for the CDR3: TGTGCCGCGAAGGGACGGGAGGGAGATACGCAGTATTTT. Protein product: CAAKGREGDTQYF. The V gene is TRBV21-1, the J gene TRBJ2-3; the table's D call, TRBD2, was not checked against the DNA. TRBV21-1 is flagged as a pseudogene. CDR3 length: 13 amino acids.

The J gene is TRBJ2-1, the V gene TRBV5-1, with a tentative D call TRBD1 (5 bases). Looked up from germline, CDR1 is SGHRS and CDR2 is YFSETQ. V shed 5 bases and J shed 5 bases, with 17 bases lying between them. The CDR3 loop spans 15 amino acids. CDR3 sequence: CASSSMDKPDNEQFF. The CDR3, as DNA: TGCGCCAGCAGTTCTATGGACAAACCGGACAATGAGCAGTTCTTC.

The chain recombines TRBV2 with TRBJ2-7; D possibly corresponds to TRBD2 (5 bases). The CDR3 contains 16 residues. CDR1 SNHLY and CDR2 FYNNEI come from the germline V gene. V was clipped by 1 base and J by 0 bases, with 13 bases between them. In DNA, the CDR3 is TGTGCCAGCAGTGAAGGAGGGCGTTCGAGCTCCTACGAGCAGTACTTC. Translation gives CASSEGGRSSSYEQYF.

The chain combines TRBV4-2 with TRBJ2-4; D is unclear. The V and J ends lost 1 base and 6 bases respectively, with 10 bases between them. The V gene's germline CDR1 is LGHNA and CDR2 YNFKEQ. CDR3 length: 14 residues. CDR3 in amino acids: CASSQVSEANIQYF. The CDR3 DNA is TGTGCCAGCAGCCAAGTTAGTGAGGCAAACATTCAGTACTTC.

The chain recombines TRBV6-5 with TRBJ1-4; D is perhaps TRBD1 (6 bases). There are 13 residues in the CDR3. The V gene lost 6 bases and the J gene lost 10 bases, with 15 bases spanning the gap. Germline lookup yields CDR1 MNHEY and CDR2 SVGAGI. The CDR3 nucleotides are TGTGCCAGCAGCTCGGGAGGGGGGCGAAAACTGTTTTTT. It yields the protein CASSSGGGRKLFF.

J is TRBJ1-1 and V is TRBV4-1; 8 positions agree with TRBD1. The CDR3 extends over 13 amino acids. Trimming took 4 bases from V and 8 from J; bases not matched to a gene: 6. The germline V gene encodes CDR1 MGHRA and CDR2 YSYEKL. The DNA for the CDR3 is TGCGCCAGCAGCCCTATGACAGGGGCCGAAGCTTTCTTT. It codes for CASSPMTGAEAFF.

CDR3 DNA: TGTGCCAGCAGCTTGGGACTAGCGGACCTCTACGAGCAGTACTTC. Translated: CASSLGLADLYEQYF. The J gene is TRBJ2-7, the V gene TRBV5-4, with 9 bases matching TRBD2. The V gene end was trimmed by 0 bases and the J gene end by 3 bases; junction bases not matched to a gene: 4. The CDR3 is 15 residues long. Germline V gives CDR1 SGHNT, CDR2 YYREEE (reference sequence).

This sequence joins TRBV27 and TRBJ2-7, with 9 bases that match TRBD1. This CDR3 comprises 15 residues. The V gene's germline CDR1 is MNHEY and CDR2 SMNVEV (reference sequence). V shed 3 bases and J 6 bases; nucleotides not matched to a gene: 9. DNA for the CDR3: TGTGCCAGCAGTTTCCCCGGGACAGGGTTACTCGAGCAGTACTTC. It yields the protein CASSFPGTGLLEQYF.

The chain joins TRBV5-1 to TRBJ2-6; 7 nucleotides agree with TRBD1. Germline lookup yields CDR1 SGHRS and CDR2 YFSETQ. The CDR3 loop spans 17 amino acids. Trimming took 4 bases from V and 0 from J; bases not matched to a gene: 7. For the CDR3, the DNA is TGCGCCAGCAGCCCACGGACAGGCTTCTCTGGGGCCAACGTCCTGACTTTC. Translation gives CASSPRTGFSGANVLTF.

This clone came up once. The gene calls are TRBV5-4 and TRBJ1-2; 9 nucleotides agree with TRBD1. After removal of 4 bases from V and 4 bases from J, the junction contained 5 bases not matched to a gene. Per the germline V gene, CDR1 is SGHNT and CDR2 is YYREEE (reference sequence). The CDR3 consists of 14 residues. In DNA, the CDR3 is TGTGCCAGCAGCCATGGACAGGGGTCCTATGGCTACACCTTC. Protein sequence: CASSHGQGSYGYTF. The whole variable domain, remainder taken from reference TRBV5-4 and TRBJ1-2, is ETGVTQSPTHLIKTRGQQVTLRCSSQSGHNTVSWYQQALGQGPQFIFQYYREEENGRGNFPPRFSGLQFPNYSSELNVNALELDDSALYLCASSHGQGSYGYTFGSGTRLTVV.

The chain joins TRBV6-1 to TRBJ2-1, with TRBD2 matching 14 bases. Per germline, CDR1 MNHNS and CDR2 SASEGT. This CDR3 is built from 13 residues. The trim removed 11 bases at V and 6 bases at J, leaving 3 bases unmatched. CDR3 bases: TGTGCCGAGGGACTAGCGGGAGTCAATGAGCAGTTCTTC. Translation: CAEGLAGVNEQFF.

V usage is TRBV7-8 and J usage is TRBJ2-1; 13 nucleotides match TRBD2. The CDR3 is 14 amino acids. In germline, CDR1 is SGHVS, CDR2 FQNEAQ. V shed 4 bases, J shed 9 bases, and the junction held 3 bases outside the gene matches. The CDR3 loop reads CASSWTSGSGEQFF. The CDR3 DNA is TGTGCCAGCAGCTGGACTAGCGGGAGCGGTGAGCAGTTCTTC.

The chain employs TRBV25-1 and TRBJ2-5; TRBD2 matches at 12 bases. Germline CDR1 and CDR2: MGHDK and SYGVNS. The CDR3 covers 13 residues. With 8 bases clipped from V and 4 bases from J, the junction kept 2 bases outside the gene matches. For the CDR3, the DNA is TGTGCCAGCCTAGCGGGAGGGGGAGAGACCCAGTACTTC. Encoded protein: CASLAGGGETQYF.

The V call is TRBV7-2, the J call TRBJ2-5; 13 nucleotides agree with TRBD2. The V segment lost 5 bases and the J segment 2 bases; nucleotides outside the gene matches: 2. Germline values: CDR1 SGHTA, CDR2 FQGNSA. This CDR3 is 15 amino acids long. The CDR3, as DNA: TGTGCCAGCAGCGCGACTAGCGGGAGGCAAGAGACCCAGTACTTC. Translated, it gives CASSATSGRQETQYF. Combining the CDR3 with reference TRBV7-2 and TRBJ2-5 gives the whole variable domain GAGVSQSPSNKVTEKGKDVELRCDPISGHTALYWYRQSLGQGLEFLIYFQGNSAPDKSGLPSDRFSAERTGGSVSTLTIQRTQQEDSAVYLCASSATSGRQETQYFGPGTRLLVL.

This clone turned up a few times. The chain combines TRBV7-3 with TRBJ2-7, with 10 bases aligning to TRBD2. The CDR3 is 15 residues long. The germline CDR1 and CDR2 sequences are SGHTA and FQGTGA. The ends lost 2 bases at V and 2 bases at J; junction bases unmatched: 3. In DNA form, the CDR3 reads TGTGCCAGCAGCTTATTAGCGGGAGGTCCCTACGAGCAGTACTTC. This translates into CASSLLAGGPYEQYF.

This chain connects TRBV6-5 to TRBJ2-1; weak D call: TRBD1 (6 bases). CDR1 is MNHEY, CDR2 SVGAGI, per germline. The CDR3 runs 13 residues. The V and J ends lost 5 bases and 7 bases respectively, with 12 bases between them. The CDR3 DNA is TGTGCCAGCAGTACCACAGGGTTTAATGAGCAGTTCTTC. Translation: CASSTTGFNEQFF.